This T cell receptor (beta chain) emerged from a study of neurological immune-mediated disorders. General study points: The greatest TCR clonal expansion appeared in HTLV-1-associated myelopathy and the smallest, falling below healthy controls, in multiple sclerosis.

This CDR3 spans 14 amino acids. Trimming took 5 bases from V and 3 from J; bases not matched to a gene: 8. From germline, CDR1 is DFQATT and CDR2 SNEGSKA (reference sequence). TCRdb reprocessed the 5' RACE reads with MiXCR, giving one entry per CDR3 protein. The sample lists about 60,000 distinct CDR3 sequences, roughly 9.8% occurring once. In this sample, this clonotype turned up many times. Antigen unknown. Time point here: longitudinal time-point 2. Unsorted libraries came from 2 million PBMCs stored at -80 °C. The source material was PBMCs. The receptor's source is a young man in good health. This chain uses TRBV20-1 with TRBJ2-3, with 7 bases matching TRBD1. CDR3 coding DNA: TGCAGTGCTGAAGTACCGACAGGGACAGATACGCAGTATTTT. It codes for CSAEVPTGTDTQYF.